The clone carrying this T cell receptor beta chain was counted only a few times. This record belongs to a study of T-cell reconstitution after alpha-beta-depleted transplantation in children. Unique molecular identifiers were used in preparing the TCRbeta library. TCRdb passed the PCR reads through MiXCR, listing each CDR3 protein once. The repertoire includes a few hundred thousand distinct CDR3 sequences, roughly 13% of them detected once, and approximately 2% sits in the top ten. Sample: PBMCs, mostly from graft donor cells, taken 360 days after TCRalphabeta/CD19-depleted stem cell transplant. The TCR sequence derives from a male patient younger than 18 who had a stem cell transplant for acute myeloid leukemia, so the T cells may come from the graft donor.

CDR3 sequence reads: CASRPNHRDLGPNEQFF. The CDR3 coding sequence is TGTGCCAGCAGGCCCAACCACCGGGACCTGGGCCCCAATGAGCAGTTCTTC. The rearrangement uses TRBV5-6 and TRBJ2-1; either TRBD1 or TRBD2 may supply D (5 bases each). CDR3 size: 17 residues. The germline gives CDR1 SGHDT, CDR2 YYEEEE. Trimming took 5 bases from V and 6 from J, leaving 24 bases between them.